This T cell receptor beta chain is from a study of cytomegalovirus exposure and HLA in healthy donors. From germline, CDR1 is MNHNS and CDR2 SASEGT. This CDR3 has 13 amino acids. Trimming shortened V by 7 bases and J by 8 bases, and 17 bases separated the two germline ends. Of note for this clone: Antigen: not known.

Whole-study findings and limits: A prior analysis recorded that most TCR beta V segments were productive about 87% or about 30% of the time.

60 Vbeta and 13 Jbeta primers were used in PCR. The table came from immunoSEQ multiplex PCR; TCRdb's copy has only in-frame clones and leaves some out. Found here are fewer than 150,000 clones, about 80% of them singletons; the top ten hold around 5%. This chain links TRBV6-1 with TRBJ1-2; D is possibly TRBD1 (5 bases). This clonotype was obtained from a man between 50 and 59 years old in good health and CMV-seropositive. What was sequenced was PBMCs. This CDR3 is CASNLGAGPGYTF. CDR3 in DNA: TGTGCCAGCAACCTAGGGGCAGGGCCCGGCTACACCTTC.